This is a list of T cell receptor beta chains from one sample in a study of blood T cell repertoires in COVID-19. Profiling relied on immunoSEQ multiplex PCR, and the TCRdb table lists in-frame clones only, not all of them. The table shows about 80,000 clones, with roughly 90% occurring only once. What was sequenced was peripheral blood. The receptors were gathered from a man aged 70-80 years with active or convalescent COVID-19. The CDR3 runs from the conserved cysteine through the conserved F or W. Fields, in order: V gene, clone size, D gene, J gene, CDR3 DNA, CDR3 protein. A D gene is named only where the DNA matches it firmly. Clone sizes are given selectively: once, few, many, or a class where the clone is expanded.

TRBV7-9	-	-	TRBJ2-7	TGTGCCAGCAGCTTAGCGAGACTGGGCGAGCAGTACTTC	CASSLARLGEQYF
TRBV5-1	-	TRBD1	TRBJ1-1	TGCGCCAGCAGTCTCGACAGGGCTGACACTGAAGCTTTCTTT	CASSLDRADTEAFF
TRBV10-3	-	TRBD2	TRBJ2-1	TGTGCCATCACCCCTGCGGGGGGCCCCAACAATGAGCAGTTCTTC	CAITPAGGPNNEQFF
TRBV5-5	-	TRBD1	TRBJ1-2	TGTGCCAGCAGCTCAGGGACAGACTATGGCTACACCTTC	CASSSGTDYGYTF
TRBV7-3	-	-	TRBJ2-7	TGTGCCAGCAGCCTTTCGGGTTTCTCCTACGAGCAGTACTTC	CASSLSGFSYEQYF
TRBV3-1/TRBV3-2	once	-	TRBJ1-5	TGTGCCAGCAGCCCGTCCGGGGGCAATCAGCCCCAGCATTTT	CASSPSGGNQPQHF
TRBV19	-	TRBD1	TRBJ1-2	TGTGCCAGTAAGAGGCAGGGGGAAAACTATGGCTACACCTTC	CASKRQGENYGYTF
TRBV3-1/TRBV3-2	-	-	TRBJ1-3	TGTGCCAGCAGCCAATCTCCCTCTGGAAACACCATATATTTT	CASSQSPSGNTIYF
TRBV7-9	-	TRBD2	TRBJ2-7	TGTGCCAGCAGCTTACAACGTGCGGGGGCCTACGAGCAGTACTTC	CASSLQRAGAYEQYF
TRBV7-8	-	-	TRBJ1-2	TGTGCCAGCAGCTTCAACAGCTATGGCTACACCTTC	CASSFNSYGYTF
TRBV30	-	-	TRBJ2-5	TGTGCCTGGAGTGCTCCAGGGACCCAGTACTTC	CAWSAPGTQYF
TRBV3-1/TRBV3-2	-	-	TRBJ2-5	TGTGCCAGCAGCCAAGAACGTGCCAGGGCAGAGACCCAGTACTTC	CASSQERARAETQYF
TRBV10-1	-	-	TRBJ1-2	TGCGCCAGCAGTGGGGACGGGAGTCACGGCTACACCTTC	CASSGDGSHGYTF
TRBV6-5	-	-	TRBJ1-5	TGTGCCAGCTCAAGGGGCTTGGGTAGCAATCAGCCCCAGCATTTT	CASSRGLGSNQPQHF
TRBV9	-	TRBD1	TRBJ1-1	TGTGCCAGCAGCCAGACAGGGTCTAACACTGAAGCTTTCTTT	CASSQTGSNTEAFF
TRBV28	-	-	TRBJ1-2	TGTGCCAGCGGACACAGGACATGGTCTTATGGCTACACCTTC	CASGHRTWSYGYTF